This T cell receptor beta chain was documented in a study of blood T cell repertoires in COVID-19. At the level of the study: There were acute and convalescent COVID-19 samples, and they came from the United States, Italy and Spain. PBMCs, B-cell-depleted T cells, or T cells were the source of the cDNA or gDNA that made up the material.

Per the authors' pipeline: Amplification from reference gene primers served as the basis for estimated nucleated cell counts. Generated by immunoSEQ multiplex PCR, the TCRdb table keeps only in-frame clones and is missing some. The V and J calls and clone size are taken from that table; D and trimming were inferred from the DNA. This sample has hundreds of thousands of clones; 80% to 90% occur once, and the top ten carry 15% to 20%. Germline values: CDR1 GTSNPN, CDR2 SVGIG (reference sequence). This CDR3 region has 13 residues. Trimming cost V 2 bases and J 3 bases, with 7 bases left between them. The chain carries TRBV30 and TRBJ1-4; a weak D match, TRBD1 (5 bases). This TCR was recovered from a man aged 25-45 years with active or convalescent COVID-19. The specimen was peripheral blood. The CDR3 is CAWSRGSNEKLFF. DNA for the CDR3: TGTGCCTGGAGTCGGGGGTCTAATGAAAAACTGTTTTTT.